This T cell receptor (beta chain) was sequenced in a study of beta chain features in type 1 diabetes. V was trimmed by 0 bases and J by 4 bases, leaving 12 bases between them. This CDR3 is built from 15 residues. Germline values: CDR1 LGHNA, CDR2 YNFKEQ. This clone was seen only a few times. Its antigen remains unknown. Every bit of the isolated RNA underwent reverse transcription, so sequencing read expressed TCRB transcripts. Sequencing used immunoSEQ multiplex PCR; TCRdb keeps in-frame clones, though not all of them. The sample holds 200,000 to 300,000 clones, more than 11% seen once. Study-level findings and limits: Type 1 diabetes patients had moderately but significantly shorter TCRB CDR3s in all four CD4+ subsets.

Roughly 100 mL of blood, on average, came from one heparinised draw per donor. Via the markers CD45RO/CCR7/CD25/CD127/CD95/CD27, stem cell-like memory, regulatory, central memory and naive CD4+ cells were sorted. The TCR originated in a man younger than 40 with type 1 diabetes. The chain carries TRBV4-2 and TRBJ2-5, with a possible D match to TRBD2 (7 bases). Source material: naive CD4+ T cells from blood. CDR3 residues: CASSQDAGAGETQYF. CDR3 nucleotides: TGTGCCAGCAGCCAAGATGCGGGGGCGGGAGAGACCCAGTACTTC.